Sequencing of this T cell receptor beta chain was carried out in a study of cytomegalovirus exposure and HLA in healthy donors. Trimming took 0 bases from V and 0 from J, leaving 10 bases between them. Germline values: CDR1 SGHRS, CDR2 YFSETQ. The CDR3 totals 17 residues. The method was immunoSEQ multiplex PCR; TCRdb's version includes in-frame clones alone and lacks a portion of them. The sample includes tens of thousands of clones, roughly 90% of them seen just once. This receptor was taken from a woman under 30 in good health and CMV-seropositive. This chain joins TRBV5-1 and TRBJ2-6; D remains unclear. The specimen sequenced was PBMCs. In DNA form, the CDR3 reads TGCGCCAGCAGCTTGGATGTATCCCTCTCTGGGGCCAACGTCCTGACTTTC. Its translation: CASSLDVSLSGANVLTF. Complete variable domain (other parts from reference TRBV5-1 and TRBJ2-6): KAGVTQTPRYLIKTRGQQVTLSCSPISGHRSVSWYQQTPGQGLQFLFEYFSETQRNKGNFPGRFSGRQFSNSRSEMNVSTLELGDSALYLCASSLDVSLSGANVLTFGAGSRLTVL.